Below, 11 T cell receptor beta chains from the same sample are listed, as sequenced in a study of shared T cell receptors in the human thymus. Using immunoSEQ multiplex PCR, the repertoire was profiled, and TCRdb retains in-frame clones only, with some absent. Altogether 600,000 to 900,000 clones are present, around 85% being singletons, with the ten largest covering approximately 0.01%. These data are also associated with another study on human thymus T cells.

The sample comprised thymocytes. Receptors were obtained from a girl under two years old with a congenital heart defect.

This rearrangement joins TRBV19 to TRBJ2-3, with D maybe TRBD1 (6 bases). The V and J ends lost 2 bases and 4 bases respectively, with 10 bases between them. This CDR3 region has 14 residues. CDR1 is LNHDA and CDR2 is SQIVND in the germline V gene (reference sequence). In nucleotides, the CDR3 is TGTGCCAGTAGTATAACAGGGCTTGCAGATACGCAGTATTTT. It yields the protein CASSITGLADTQYF. The variable domain in full, completed from reference TRBV19 and TRBJ2-3, reads DGGITQSPKYLFRKEGQNVTLSCEQNLNHDAMYWYRQDPGQGLRLIYYSQIVNDFQKGDIAEGYSVSREKKESFPLTVTSAQKNPTAFYLCASSITGLADTQYFGPGTRLTVL.

The chain has TRBV5-6 and TRBJ1-2, with D unclear. CDR1 and CDR2 from the germline V gene are SGHDT and YYEEEE. The CDR3 has 16 residues. With 1 base removed from V and 0 bases from J, the gap between germline ends came to 13 bases. The CDR3 DNA sequence: TGTGCCAGCAGCTTGAATGAGGGAGGGACTAACTATGGCTACACCTTC. Its translation is CASSLNEGGTNYGYTF.

The chain is built from TRBV5-6 and TRBJ1-2; D is unclear. Trimming removed 3 bases from V and 8 bases from J, with 11 bases in between. In germline, CDR1 is SGHDT, CDR2 YYEEEE. CDR3 length: 12 amino acids. In nucleotides, the CDR3 is TGTGCCAGCAGCTACCCGGGAGGCGGCTACACCTTC. It codes for CASSYPGGGYTF.

This chain connects TRBV5-6 to TRBJ2-6; 7 nucleotides align to TRBD1. Germline V gives CDR1 SGHDT, CDR2 YYEEEE. The CDR3 sequence is 17 residues long. V was clipped by 5 bases and J by 0 bases; unmatched bases: 8. The CDR3 bases are TGTGCCAGCAGTAACGACAGGGTCCACTCTGGGGCCAACGTCCTGACTTTC. Residues: CASSNDRVHSGANVLTF.

The V call is TRBV2, the J call TRBJ1-3; no definite D call. Per germline, CDR1 SNHLY and CDR2 FYNNEI. This CDR3 spans 15 amino acids. Between the trimmed V and J ends, which lost 3 bases and 4 bases, there was a span of 13 bases. Written as DNA, the CDR3 is TGTGCCAGCAGTGAGTCCTTCCTGAGGGGAAACACCATATATTTT. It encodes CASSESFLRGNTIYF.

The chain joins TRBV5-4 to TRBJ1-2, with 9 nucleotides matching TRBD1. Germline V gene data show CDR1 as SGHNT and CDR2 as YYREEE (reference sequence). Germline trimming cut 0 bases from V and 6 bases from J; bases unmatched to any gene: 3. The CDR3 has 14 residues. The CDR3 sequence is CASSLDRGLHGYTF. DNA for the CDR3: TGTGCCAGCAGCTTGGACAGGGGGCTTCATGGCTACACCTTC.

DNA for the CDR3: TGTGCCAGCAGTCGACCGGGACAGGGGGATCAGCCCCAGCATTTT. Protein: CASSRPGQGDQPQHF. The chain uses TRBV6-5 and TRBJ1-5; 11 bases are shared with TRBD1. CDR3 length: 15 amino acids. Germline V gene data show CDR1 as MNHEY and CDR2 as SVGAGI. J was trimmed by 5 bases and V by 5 bases; bases with no gene match: 5.

The chain recombines TRBV4-3 with TRBJ1-3; the D is unclear. V lost 0 bases, J lost 2 bases, and 11 bases lay in between. The germline CDR1 and CDR2 sequences are LGHNA and YSLEER. The CDR3 length is 16 residues. The CDR3 sequence is CASSQEREKTGNTIYF. CDR3 nucleotide sequence: TGCGCCAGCAGCCAAGAAAGGGAGAAAACTGGAAACACCATATATTTT.

This chain uses TRBV6-5 with TRBJ1-2, with D tentatively TRBD1 (5 bases). The germline V gene has CDR1 MNHEY and CDR2 SVGAGI. The CDR3 spans 14 residues. V was shortened by 5 bases and J by 5 bases, with 15 bases between the two germline ends. CDR3 sequence (DNA): TGTGCCAGCAGTGAAGGGGCAGGGATTTATGGCTACACCTTC. As protein: CASSEGAGIYGYTF.

The CDR3 here is CASSLPGTRLDNEQFF. CDR3 sequence (DNA): TGTGCCAGCAGCTTGCCCGGGACTAGATTAGACAATGAGCAGTTCTTC. V is TRBV5-6 and J is TRBJ2-1, with TRBD2 matching over 8 bases. The CDR3 totals 16 residues. Germline CDR1 SGHDT, CDR2 YYEEEE. Trimming at V came to 1 base and at J to 5 bases, leaving 8 bases not matched to a gene.

This clone came up once. The gene calls are TRBV29-1 and TRBJ1-2, with TRBD1 identical over 8 bases. Unmatched junction bases numbered 4, after V lost 7 bases and J lost 6 bases. Germline CDR1 and CDR2: SQVTM and ANQGSEA. This CDR3 is 11 amino acids long. The CDR3 loop reads CSATGDHGYTF. CDR3 coding DNA: TGCAGCGCGACAGGGGATCATGGCTACACCTTC.